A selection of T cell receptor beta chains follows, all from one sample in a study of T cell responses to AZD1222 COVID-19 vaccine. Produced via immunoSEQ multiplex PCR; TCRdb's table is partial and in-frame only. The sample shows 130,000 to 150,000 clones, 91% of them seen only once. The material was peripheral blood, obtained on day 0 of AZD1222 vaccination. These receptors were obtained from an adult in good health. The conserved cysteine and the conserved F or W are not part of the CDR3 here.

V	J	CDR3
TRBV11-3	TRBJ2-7	ASSPRTSGIEQY
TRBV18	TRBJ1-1	ASSPGQGAQAF
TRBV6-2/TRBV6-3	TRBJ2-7	ASSRVVEGDYEQY
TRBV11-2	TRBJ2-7	ASSPYRAGTPSSYEQY
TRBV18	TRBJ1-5	ASSPPEGHPQVGNQPQH
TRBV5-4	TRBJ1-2	ASSSDGGTYYGYT
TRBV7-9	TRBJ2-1	ASSLGTEYNEQF
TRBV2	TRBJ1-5	ASSQGAWDQPQH
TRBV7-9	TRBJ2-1	ASSPTSRVLEF
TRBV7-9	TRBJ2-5	ASSSQLLYQETQY
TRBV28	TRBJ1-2	ASSFPPGRVDYGYT
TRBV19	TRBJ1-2	ASSIRLGGHT
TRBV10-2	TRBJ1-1	ASSESRGTEAF
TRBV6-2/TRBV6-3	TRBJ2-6	ASSYSGANVLT
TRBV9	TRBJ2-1	ASSVFPTQGQGQRNEQF
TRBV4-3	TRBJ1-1	ASSQEGQGGTEAF
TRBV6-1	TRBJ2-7	ASSEGQGYPYEQY
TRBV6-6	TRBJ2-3	ASSYHLAGDMDTQY
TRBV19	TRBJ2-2	ASSIIPLRGLAGSGELF
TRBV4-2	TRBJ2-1	ASSQDGTSGGLGDEQF
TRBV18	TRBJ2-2	ASSPTTSPSGELF
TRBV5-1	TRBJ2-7	ASSLLQGPYEQY
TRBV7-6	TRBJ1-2	ASSSGLPHGYT
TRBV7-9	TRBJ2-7	ASSLGVGSGSKEQY
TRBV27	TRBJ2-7	ASSSAAYEQY
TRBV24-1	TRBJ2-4	ATGTGDIQY
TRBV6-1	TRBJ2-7	ASSEAVDGYEQY
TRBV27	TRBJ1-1	AIGTPGLSEAF
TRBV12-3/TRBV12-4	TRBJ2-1	ASSLAVTNEQF
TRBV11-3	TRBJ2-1	ASSPRRAIRNEQF
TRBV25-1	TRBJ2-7	ASSWTGGPYEQY
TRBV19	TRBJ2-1	ASSGGLAHEQF
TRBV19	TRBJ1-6	ASSSALRQDSPLH
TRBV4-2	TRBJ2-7	ASSHPVSYEQY
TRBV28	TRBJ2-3	ASSLSGRASDTQY
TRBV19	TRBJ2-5	ASSFKETQY
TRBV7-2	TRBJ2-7	ASSPGTSGLVTYEQY
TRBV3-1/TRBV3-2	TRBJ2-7	ASSRSQGTFYEQY
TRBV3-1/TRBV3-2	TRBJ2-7	ASSPPIPLAAPD
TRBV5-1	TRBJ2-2	ASSFGRSNTGELF
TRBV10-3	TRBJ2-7	AISETDYEQY
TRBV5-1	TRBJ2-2	ASSFAGSNTGELF
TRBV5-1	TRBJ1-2	ASSPFSSRKQVNYGYT
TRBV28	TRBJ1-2	ASDSFSRQGNYGYT
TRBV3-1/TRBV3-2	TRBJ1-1	ASSQPDSEAF
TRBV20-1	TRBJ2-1	SARGRDEQF